This note documents a single TCR beta chain sequence. Authors' analysis steps: Reference gene primer amplification gave nucleated cell count estimates. Generated by immunoSEQ multiplex PCR, the TCRdb table keeps only in-frame clones and is missing some. V and J calls and clone size follow that table, whereas D and trimming were derived from the DNA. In the table there are 200,000 or so clones, about 80% of which are singletons. These data originate in a study of blood T cell repertoires in COVID-19. Study-wide context: Italy, Spain and the United States were the sources of the convalescent and acute COVID-19 samples. Sources were T cells, B-cell-depleted T cells, or PBMCs; the material itself was cDNA or gDNA.

V gave up 5 bases and J gave up 0 bases; unmatched junction bases: 9. This CDR3 spans 16 amino acids. CDR1 is SGHRS and CDR2 is YFSETQ in the germline V gene. This clonotype was obtained from a woman in her thirties who had recovered from COVID-19. The genes are TRBV5-1 and TRBJ2-3, with 7 bases identical to TRBD2. Sequenced input: peripheral blood. CDR3 DNA sequence: TGCGCCAGCAGACCAGGCGGGAGCGATAGCACAGATACGCAGTATTTT. Translated, it gives CASRPGGSDSTDTQYF. The full variable domain, with the rest looked up from reference TRBV5-1 and TRBJ2-3, is KAGVTQTPRYLIKTRGQQVTLSCSPISGHRSVSWYQQTPGQGLQFLFEYFSETQRNKGNFPGRFSGRQFSNSRSEMNVSTLELGDSALYLCASRPGGSDSTDTQYFGPGTRLTVL.